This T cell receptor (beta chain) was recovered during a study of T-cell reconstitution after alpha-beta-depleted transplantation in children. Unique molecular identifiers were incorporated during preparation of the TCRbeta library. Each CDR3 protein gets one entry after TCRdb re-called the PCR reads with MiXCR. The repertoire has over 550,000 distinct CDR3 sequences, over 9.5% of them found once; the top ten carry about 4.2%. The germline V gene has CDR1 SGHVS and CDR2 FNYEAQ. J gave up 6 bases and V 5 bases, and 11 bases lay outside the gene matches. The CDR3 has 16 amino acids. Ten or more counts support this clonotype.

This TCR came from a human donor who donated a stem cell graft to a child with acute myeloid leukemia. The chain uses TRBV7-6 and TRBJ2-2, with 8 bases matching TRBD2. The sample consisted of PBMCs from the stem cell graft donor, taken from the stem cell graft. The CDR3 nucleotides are TGTGCCAGCAGCGAGGGGGGACTAGGAGTATCCGGGGAGCTGTTTTTT. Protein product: CASSEGGLGVSGELFF.